Sequencing of this TCR beta chain was carried out in a study of cytomegalovirus exposure and HLA in healthy donors. The CDR3 loop spans 16 amino acids. Germline lookup yields CDR1 MGHRA and CDR2 YSYEKL. The V end lost 3 bases, the J end lost 4 bases, and 18 bases lay between the germline ends. On this clone: Its target is unknown.

Whole-study findings and limits: Researchers counted around 170 TCR beta chains as cytomegalovirus-associated. Later, an analysis found that TCR clusters from the first cohort tended to co-occur in the roughly 110 validation repertoires. TCR sequences were mostly rare, though some public TCRs occurred in many donors.

Clones were read by immunoSEQ multiplex PCR, and TCRdb kept only the in-frame ones, dropping some. The sample consists of 70,000 to 95,000 clones, roughly 93% of them appearing once. Sequencing was carried out using PBMCs. The TCR was taken from a woman in her twenties or thirties in good health and CMV-seronegative. This chain uses TRBV4-1 with TRBJ1-2, with D unclear. The CDR3 region is CASSHGVGMDPYGYTF. The CDR3 DNA sequence: TGCGCCAGCAGCCACGGGGTGGGTATGGATCCCTATGGCTACACCTTC.